The 18 T cell receptor beta chains listed next were all sequenced from one sample in a study of shared clonotypes between healthy human individuals. The repertoire was sequenced with immunoSEQ multiplex PCR; TCRdb's copy has only in-frame clones and lacks some. The sample has 110,000 or so clones; around 68% are singletons. The source material was memory CD8+ T cells sorted from blood. Subset reported: CD45RO+ cells pooled with CCR7-negative TemRA cells. Receptors originate from a woman aged 25 to 39 in good health.

The chain's CDR3 is CASRISPEQYF. CDR3 sequence (DNA): TGTGCCAGCAGGATTTCCCCCGAGCAGTACTTC. The rearrangement joins TRBV6-5 to TRBJ2-7; unclear D gene. The V gene's germline CDR1 is MNHEY and CDR2 SVGAGI. This CDR3 is 11 amino acids long. The V and J ends lost 6 bases and 6 bases respectively, with 9 bases between them.

The chain joins TRBV7-6 to TRBJ2-1, with 12 bases matching TRBD2. Germline CDR1 SGHVS, CDR2 FNYEAQ. V was pared by 0 bases and J by 6 bases, with 3 bases of the junction left unmatched. The CDR3 runs to 16 residues. The CDR3 DNA follows: TGTGCCAGCAGCTTAGCTGGACTAGCGGGAATCAATGAGCAGTTCTTC. Its translation: CASSLAGLAGINEQFF.

CDR3: CASSLLAGKNEQFF. The CDR3 DNA sequence: TGTGCCAGCAGCTTACTAGCGGGAAAGAATGAGCAGTTCTTC. The chain couples TRBV7-9 to TRBJ2-1, with TRBD2 matching over 9 bases. The CDR3 has 14 amino acids. J gave up 7 bases and V 2 bases, and 3 bases lay outside the gene matches. Germline assignment: CDR1 SEHNR and CDR2 FQNEAQ (reference sequence).

The J gene is TRBJ2-5, the V gene TRBV4-2, with 10 positions matching TRBD2. The J call could be wrong; TRBJ2-7 is a better fit for the DNA end. Germline V gene lookup returns CDR1 LGHNA and CDR2 YNFKEQ. This CDR3 region has 16 residues. CDR3 DNA sequence: TGTGCCAGCAGCCAGGAGGCTAGCGGGAGCACCTACGAGCAGTACTTC. Translating gives CASSQEASGSTYEQYF.

V gene TRBV6-5 combines with J gene TRBJ1-4; tentative D call: TRBD1 (5 bases). Germline V CDR1 and CDR2: MNHEY, SVGAGI. This CDR3 contains 15 residues. With 0 bases removed from V and 8 bases from J, the gap between germline ends came to 13 bases. The CDR3 spells CASSYSSGGSEKLFF. DNA for the CDR3: TGTGCCAGCAGTTACTCCTCGGGGGGGAGCGAAAAACTGTTTTTT.

The chain uses TRBV10-1 and TRBJ2-5; D unresolved. The germline V gene encodes CDR1 WNHNN and CDR2 SYGVQD (reference sequence). This CDR3 is 13 amino acids long. The V gene lost 2 bases and the J gene lost 5 bases, with 9 bases spanning the gap. The CDR3 coding sequence is TGCGCCAGCAGTGAGATGAAGGTGGAGACCCAGTACTTC. Translation gives CASSEMKVETQYF.

The chain couples TRBV30 to TRBJ2-1; perhaps TRBD2 as D (5 bases). CDR1 GTSNPN and CDR2 SVGIG come from the germline V gene (reference sequence). The CDR3 covers 14 residues. The V end was cut by 3 bases, the J end by 2 bases, with 11 bases between. The CDR3 DNA reads as TGTGCCTGGAGACCCGCCGGGACCTACAATGAGCAGTTCTTC. Its translation is CAWRPAGTYNEQFF.

CDR3 sequence reads: CASSPGDRVDGYTF. The CDR3 DNA follows: TGTGCCAGCAGCCCAGGCGACAGGGTTGATGGCTACACCTTC. The chain employs TRBV11-2 and TRBJ1-2, with TRBD1 matching 7 bases. Germline V gene data show CDR1 as SGHAT and CDR2 as FQNNGV. V lost 5 bases and J lost 6; bases outside the gene matches: 9. The CDR3 is 14 amino acids.

The chain employs TRBV27 and TRBJ1-5; D might be TRBD1 (5 bases). This CDR3 comprises 15 residues. Germline loops: CDR1 MNHEY, CDR2 SMNVEV (reference sequence). Trimming removed 6 bases from V and 2 bases from J, with 14 bases in between. The CDR3 sequence: CASRRQGSGNQPQHF. The CDR3 bases are TGTGCCAGCAGGAGGCAGGGCTCAGGCAATCAGCCCCAGCATTTT.

The chain is built from TRBV7-9 and TRBJ1-3; D remains unclear. Trimming pared 2 bases from V and 4 bases from J, leaving 15 bases between. In germline, CDR1 is SEHNR, CDR2 FQNEAQ (reference sequence). The CDR3 is made up of 16 amino acids. The CDR3 loop is CASSLIPEYPGNTIYF. For the CDR3, the DNA is TGTGCCAGCAGCTTAATTCCGGAGTACCCGGGAAACACCATATATTTT.

Comment on this clone: The sample carries other DNA sequences with the same CDR3. The chain employs TRBV9 and TRBJ2-7; D may be TRBD1 or TRBD2 (5 bases each). V was cut by 0 bases and J by 4 bases, with 11 bases left in between. In germline, CDR1 is SGDLS, CDR2 YYNGEE. The CDR3 consists of 14 residues. CDR3 sequence reads: CASSVGGSSYEQYF. The CDR3 region has the DNA TGTGCCAGCAGCGTAGGGGGGAGTAGTTACGAGCAGTACTTC.

In its sample, this clone is medium-sized (0.01 to 0.1%). The chain recombines TRBV6-4 with TRBJ1-2; 12 bases align to TRBD1. CDR1 MRHNA and CDR2 SNTAGT come from the germline V gene. The trim removed 6 bases at V and 6 bases at J, leaving 11 bases unmatched. This CDR3 has 16 amino acids. CDR3 nucleotides: TGTGCCAGCAGCCGCGACCCGGGACAGGGGGCAGATGGCTACACCTTC. It yields the protein CASSRDPGQGADGYTF.

V and J are TRBV9 and TRBJ2-1, with D possibly called TRBD1 or TRBD2 (5 bases each). Germline-derived CDR1 and CDR2 are SGDLS and YYNGEE. This CDR3 has 15 amino acids. V shed 4 bases and J shed 4 bases, with 15 bases lying between them. The CDR3 DNA is TGTGCCAGCAGCCCCGGGACCACACCGTACAATGAGCAGTTCTTC. Translation: CASSPGTTPYNEQFF.

This rearrangement joins TRBV10-3 to TRBJ1-5; D unresolved. Trimming left V 11 bases short and J 4 bases short, with 9 bases between. Germline CDR1 ENHRY, CDR2 SYGVKD. This CDR3 has 11 amino acids. This chain's CDR3 is CAPTKNQPQHF. The CDR3 DNA sequence: TGTGCCCCGACCAAAAATCAGCCCCAGCATTTT.

This clone has just a few counts. The J gene is TRBJ1-1, the V gene TRBV9; D is undetermined. The germline V and J ends were trimmed by 0 bases and 4 bases, with 7 bases remaining between them. This CDR3 contains 13 residues. Germline CDR1 reads SGDLS; CDR2 reads YYNGEE. CDR3 sequence reads: CASSVGTFTEAFF. CDR3 DNA: TGTGCCAGCAGCGTAGGCACGTTCACTGAAGCTTTCTTT.

The chain combines TRBV23-1 with TRBJ1-1; D not resolved. TRBV23-1 is labeled an ORF, and its function is uncertain. V was cut by 4 bases and J by 1 base, with 16 bases left in between. The CDR3 extends over 16 amino acids. The chain's CDR3 is CASSRPGRVWNTEAFF. The CDR3 DNA is TGCGCCAGCAGTCGCCCCGGACGGGTCTGGAACACTGAAGCTTTCTTT.

This sequence joins TRBV19 and TRBJ2-1; 8 nucleotides agree with TRBD1. The CDR3 totals 14 residues. Trimming took 9 bases from V and 7 from J; bases not matched to a gene: 11. CDR1 is LNHDA and CDR2 is SQIVND in the germline V gene (reference sequence). The CDR3 loop reads CARPQGASLNEQFF. The DNA for the CDR3 is TGTGCCAGACCCCAGGGGGCGAGCCTGAATGAGCAGTTCTTC. Complete variable domain (other parts from reference TRBV19 and TRBJ2-1): DGGITQSPKYLFRKEGQNVTLSCEQNLNHDAMYWYRQDPGQGLRLIYYSQIVNDFQKGDIAEGYSVSREKKESFPLTVTSAQKNPTAFYLCARPQGASLNEQFFGPGTRLTVL.

Of note for this clone: An end of the junction does not agree with germline; a read error may underlie this. The rearrangement joins TRBV2 to TRBJ1-2; D is unresolved. The CDR3 is 13 residues long. Germline V gives CDR1 SNHLY, CDR2 FYNNEI. The CDR3, as DNA: TGTGCCAGCAGACGACCGGAACCCTATGGCCACACCTTC. This translates into CASRRPEPYGHTF.